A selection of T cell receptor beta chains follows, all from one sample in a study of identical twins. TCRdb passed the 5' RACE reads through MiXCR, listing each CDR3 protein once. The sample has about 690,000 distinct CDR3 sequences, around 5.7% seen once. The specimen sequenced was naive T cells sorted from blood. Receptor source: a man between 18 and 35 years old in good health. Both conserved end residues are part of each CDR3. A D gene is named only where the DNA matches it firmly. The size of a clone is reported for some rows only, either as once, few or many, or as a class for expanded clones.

cdr3_nt: TGTGCCAGCAGCCAACACAGGGGGCGAACAGATACGCAGTATTTT
cdr3_aa: CASSQHRGRTDTQYF
v_call: TRBV4-2
j_call: TRBJ2-3
d_call: TRBD1
clone_size: few

cdr3_nt: TGTGCCAGCACGGGACAGGGTTCCTACAATGAGCAGTTCTTC
cdr3_aa: CASTGQGSYNEQFF
v_call: TRBV27
j_call: TRBJ2-1
d_call: TRBD1
clone_size: NA

cdr3_nt: TGCAGTGCTAGAGTGACAGGGACAGATTATAATTCACCCCTCCACTTT
cdr3_aa: CSARVTGTDYNSPLHF
v_call: TRBV20-1
j_call: TRBJ1-6
d_call: TRBD1
clone_size: many

cdr3_nt: TGTGCCATCAGCCGACAGGGGGCTAGCACAGATACGCAGTATTTT
cdr3_aa: CAISRQGASTDTQYF
v_call: TRBV10-3
j_call: TRBJ2-3
d_call: TRBD1
clone_size: many

cdr3_nt: TGTGCCAGCAGCTTAGGACAGCAAAGGATGGAGTACTTC
cdr3_aa: CASSLGQQRMEYF
v_call: TRBV7-2
j_call: TRBJ2-7
d_call: NA
clone_size: few

cdr3_nt: TGCGCCAGCAGCCAAGTGTGGGGAGACGGTGAGCAGTTCTTC
cdr3_aa: CASSQVWGDGEQFF
v_call: TRBV4-1
j_call: TRBJ2-1
d_call: NA
clone_size: many

cdr3_nt: TGCGCCAGCAGCGCCCGACAGGGGACGGATACTGAAGCTTTCTTT
cdr3_aa: CASSARQGTDTEAFF
v_call: TRBV5-1
j_call: TRBJ1-1
d_call: TRBD1
clone_size: NA

cdr3_nt: TGTGCCAGCATCCGAGTTGACAGGGCCGGGGAGCTGTTTTTT
cdr3_aa: CASIRVDRAGELFF
v_call: TRBV12-3/TRBV12-4
j_call: TRBJ2-2
d_call: TRBD1
clone_size: NA

cdr3_nt: TGTGCCAGCAGTGACGGGCTAGCGGGAGTCTTAGATACGCAGTATTTT
cdr3_aa: CASSDGLAGVLDTQYF
v_call: TRBV25-1
j_call: TRBJ2-3
d_call: TRBD2
clone_size: many

cdr3_nt: TGTGCCAGCACCTGGGGGGACAGGAACCTACCTACTGAAGCTTTCTTT
cdr3_aa: CASTWGDRNLPTEAFF
v_call: TRBV12-3/TRBV12-4
j_call: TRBJ1-1
d_call: TRBD1
clone_size: NA

cdr3_nt: TGTGCCATCAGTGGTTCGAGCGGGAGTCGGGATGAGCAGTTCTTC
cdr3_aa: CAISGSSGSRDEQFF
v_call: TRBV10-3
j_call: TRBJ2-1
d_call: TRBD2
clone_size: many

cdr3_nt: TGTGCCATATCATATACGGGAGAGACCCAGTACTTC
cdr3_aa: CAISYTGETQYF
v_call: TRBV10-3
j_call: TRBJ2-5
d_call: NA
clone_size: many

cdr3_nt: TGTGCCAGCAGTTCTTATAGGCCCGAAGAAAAACTGTTTTTT
cdr3_aa: CASSSYRPEEKLFF
v_call: TRBV27
j_call: TRBJ1-4
d_call: NA
clone_size: many

cdr3_nt: TGCAGCGCGGGACAGGGGGATCGGTACGAGCAGTACTTC
cdr3_aa: CSAGQGDRYEQYF
v_call: TRBV29-1
j_call: TRBJ2-7
d_call: TRBD1
clone_size: many

cdr3_nt: TGTGCCAGCAGCGCCCAGCGGGATCCGAACACCGGGGAGCTGTTTTTT
cdr3_aa: CASSAQRDPNTGELFF
v_call: TRBV9
j_call: TRBJ2-2
d_call: TRBD2
clone_size: few

cdr3_nt: TGTGCCAGCAGGGGGGGAATTCCAGCTTTCTTT
cdr3_aa: CASRGGIPAFF
v_call: TRBV6-1
j_call: TRBJ1-1
d_call: NA
clone_size: NA

cdr3_nt: TGTGCCAGCAGCTCCCCCTACAGGTTCCACGAGCAGTACTTC
cdr3_aa: CASSSPYRFHEQYF
v_call: TRBV7-6
j_call: TRBJ2-7
d_call: NA
clone_size: few

cdr3_nt: TGTGCCAGCAGATCAGGGTTTATCGATTCACCCCTCCACTTT
cdr3_aa: CASRSGFIDSPLHF
v_call: TRBV6-1
j_call: TRBJ1-6
d_call: NA
clone_size: NA

cdr3_nt: TGTGCCAGCAGCTCAAGAATACACTCTGGGGCCAACGTCCTGACTTTC
cdr3_aa: CASSSRIHSGANVLTF
v_call: TRBV5-4
j_call: TRBJ2-6
d_call: NA
clone_size: few

cdr3_nt: TGTGCCAGCAGCCAAGATGACTACCAGGGAGGAGAAGAGACCCAGTACTTC
cdr3_aa: CASSQDDYQGGEETQYF
v_call: TRBV4-2
j_call: TRBJ2-5
d_call: NA
clone_size: many

cdr3_nt: TGTGCCAGCAGCTTAGTAGGGACACGGTACGACACAGATACGCAGTATTTT
cdr3_aa: CASSLVGTRYDTDTQYF
v_call: TRBV7-2
j_call: TRBJ2-3
d_call: NA
clone_size: NA

cdr3_nt: TGTGCCAGCAGAATCTCACGGGTTTATCCCTACGAGCAGTACTTC
cdr3_aa: CASRISRVYPYEQYF
v_call: TRBV28
j_call: TRBJ2-7
d_call: NA
clone_size: many

cdr3_nt: TGTGCCAGCAGGTACGGGAGCGTTGCAGATACGCAGTATTTT
cdr3_aa: CASRYGSVADTQYF
v_call: TRBV28
j_call: TRBJ2-3
d_call: NA
clone_size: NA

cdr3_nt: TGCAGTGCTAGACTGAGCAATCAGCCCCAGCATTTT
cdr3_aa: CSARLSNQPQHF
v_call: TRBV20-1
j_call: TRBJ1-5
d_call: NA
clone_size: many

cdr3_nt: TGTGCCAGCAGCGGCACAGGGGTCGGGCAGCCCCAGCATTTT
cdr3_aa: CASSGTGVGQPQHF
v_call: TRBV7-9
j_call: TRBJ1-5
d_call: TRBD1
clone_size: NA

cdr3_nt: TGCGCCAGCGGGGGGACAGGGGACACTGAAGCTTTCTTT
cdr3_aa: CASGGTGDTEAFF
v_call: TRBV5-1
j_call: TRBJ1-1
d_call: TRBD1
clone_size: many

cdr3_nt: TGTGCCAGCAGCTTCGGGGCAGGGGATCAGCCCCAGCATTTT
cdr3_aa: CASSFGAGDQPQHF
v_call: TRBV5-6
j_call: TRBJ1-5
d_call: NA
clone_size: many

cdr3_nt: TGTGCCAGCAGTACGGCGCGCGGGAGCACAGATACGCAGTATTTT
cdr3_aa: CASSTARGSTDTQYF
v_call: TRBV6-1
j_call: TRBJ2-3
d_call: NA
clone_size: NA

cdr3_nt: TGTGCCAGTAGTAAATGGAACACTGAAGCTTTCTTT
cdr3_aa: CASSKWNTEAFF
v_call: TRBV19
j_call: TRBJ1-1
d_call: NA
clone_size: many

cdr3_nt: TGTGCCAGCAGTTTAATATCGTCGGGTTCCTACACCTTC
cdr3_aa: CASSLISSGSYTF
v_call: TRBV27
j_call: TRBJ1-2
d_call: NA
clone_size: many

cdr3_nt: TGTGCCAGTAGTGTTGGACAGGGTGCGAAGAATGAGCAGTTCTTC
cdr3_aa: CASSVGQGAKNEQFF
v_call: TRBV19
j_call: TRBJ2-1
d_call: TRBD1
clone_size: NA

cdr3_nt: TGTGCCATCAGTGAAGTAGCGGGAGTCACTAGCACAGATACGCAGTATTTT
cdr3_aa: CAISEVAGVTSTDTQYF
v_call: TRBV10-3
j_call: TRBJ2-3
d_call: TRBD2
clone_size: many

cdr3_nt: TGTGCCAGCAGCCGATCTCTGTACAATGAGCAGTTCTTC
cdr3_aa: CASSRSLYNEQFF
v_call: TRBV11-2
j_call: TRBJ2-1
d_call: NA
clone_size: few

cdr3_nt: TGCGCCAGCAGCTGGGGTTCTCCGCGGGTCAATGAGCAGTTCTTC
cdr3_aa: CASSWGSPRVNEQFF
v_call: TRBV5-1
j_call: TRBJ2-1
d_call: NA
clone_size: NA

cdr3_nt: TGTGCCGTCGGCTACCCCGGATACCAAGAGACCCAGTACTTC
cdr3_aa: CAVGYPGYQETQYF
v_call: TRBV6-1
j_call: TRBJ2-5
d_call: NA
clone_size: many

cdr3_nt: TGCAGTGCAACCGACAGGGGAGGAGGGGCCAACGTCCTGACTTTC
cdr3_aa: CSATDRGGGANVLTF
v_call: TRBV20-1
j_call: TRBJ2-6
d_call: TRBD1
clone_size: many

cdr3_nt: TGCGCCAGCAGCTTGGATCCAATGGCGGGGGATACGCAGTATTTT
cdr3_aa: CASSLDPMAGDTQYF
v_call: TRBV5-1
j_call: TRBJ2-3
d_call: NA
clone_size: few

cdr3_nt: TGCGCCAGCAGCTGGGAAGGGGACAGGGACTACACTAAAGCTTTCTTT
cdr3_aa: CASSWEGDRDYTKAFF
v_call: TRBV5-1
j_call: TRBJ1-1
d_call: TRBD1
clone_size: NA

cdr3_nt: TGTGCCAGCAGGCGACAGGGGCCGGCTTTCTTT
cdr3_aa: CASRRQGPAFF
v_call: TRBV12-3/TRBV12-4
j_call: TRBJ1-1
d_call: TRBD1
clone_size: many

cdr3_nt: TGCAGCGTTGAATCACAGGGCACAGATACGCAGTATTTT
cdr3_aa: CSVESQGTDTQYF
v_call: TRBV29-1
j_call: TRBJ2-3
d_call: NA
clone_size: many

cdr3_nt: TGCAGCGGCAGAGAACCGGGACAGGGGGTCCATGGCTACACCTTC
cdr3_aa: CSGREPGQGVHGYTF
v_call: TRBV29-1
j_call: TRBJ1-2
d_call: TRBD1
clone_size: many

cdr3_nt: TGTGCTAGTGGTTTGGTACATGTAGGGACGGAAAAAGAGACCCAGTACTTC
cdr3_aa: CASGLVHVGTEKETQYF
v_call: TRBV12-5
j_call: TRBJ2-5
d_call: NA
clone_size: NA

cdr3_nt: TGTGCCAGCAGCCAAGACGGTTTGTCCAGCGGGCTGTTTTTT
cdr3_aa: CASSQDGLSSGLFF
v_call: TRBV14
j_call: TRBJ2-2
d_call: NA
clone_size: few

cdr3_nt: TGTGCCAGCAGTCCCCTAGGGCGGGATGGGTACAATGAGCAGTTCTTC
cdr3_aa: CASSPLGRDGYNEQFF
v_call: TRBV12-3/TRBV12-4
j_call: TRBJ2-1
d_call: NA
clone_size: many

cdr3_nt: TGTGCCAGCAGCTTAGCCTCCCTTGCTGAAGCTTTCTTT
cdr3_aa: CASSLASLAEAFF
v_call: TRBV7-9
j_call: TRBJ1-1
d_call: NA
clone_size: many

cdr3_nt: TGCGCCAGCAGCTTTACAGGGAAATTTTCCTACAATGAGCAGTTCTTC
cdr3_aa: CASSFTGKFSYNEQFF
v_call: TRBV5-1
j_call: TRBJ2-1
d_call: NA
clone_size: many

cdr3_nt: TGCAGTGCCGTAGACGACTTGAGCTCCTATAATTCACCCCTCCACTTT
cdr3_aa: CSAVDDLSSYNSPLHF
v_call: TRBV20-1
j_call: TRBJ1-6
d_call: NA
clone_size: few

cdr3_nt: TGTGCCAGCCGGGAGGGGGTGGCCTACGAGCAGTACTTC
cdr3_aa: CASREGVAYEQYF
v_call: TRBV27
j_call: TRBJ2-7
d_call: TRBD2
clone_size: NA

cdr3_nt: TGTGCCAGCAGCGTAGAGGGGGTCGTCTCAGATACGCAGTATTTT
cdr3_aa: CASSVEGVVSDTQYF
v_call: TRBV9
j_call: TRBJ2-3
d_call: NA
clone_size: NA

cdr3_nt: TGCGCCAGCAGCCACGGGACTAGCGGCTACACAGATACGCAGTATTTT
cdr3_aa: CASSHGTSGYTDTQYF
v_call: TRBV5-1
j_call: TRBJ2-3
d_call: TRBD2
clone_size: NA